This TCR beta chain was observed in a study of blood T cells in healthy people across ages. From germline, CDR1 is SGHTA and CDR2 FQGNSA. The CDR3 spans 16 residues. V shed 2 bases and J shed 5 bases, with 17 bases lying between them. This clonotype has a handful of counts. A second PCR, run for roughly 7 to 12 cycles, used a sample-barcoded 5' primer plus a J-beta primer mix. TCRdb ran MiXCR on the 5' RACE reads and lists one entry per CDR3 protein. This repertoire shows roughly 700,000 distinct CDR3 sequences, more than 20% found once; its top ten account for 9.4%. The same data also went into a second study, on T cells of mothers and their children.

The specimen was blood. The sequence was obtained from a boy aged 5-17 years in good health. The chain uses TRBV7-2 and TRBJ2-3; D gene ambiguous. CDR3: CASSLIGRNGRDTQYF. For the CDR3, the DNA is TGTGCCAGCAGCTTAATTGGGCGTAACGGTCGAGATACGCAGTATTTT. The complete variable domain, with remaining parts taken from reference TRBV7-2 and TRBJ2-3, reads GAGVSQSPSNKVTEKGKDVELRCDPISGHTALYWYRQSLGQGLEFLIYFQGNSAPDKSGLPSDRFSAERTGGSVSTLTIQRTQQEDSAVYLCASSLIGRNGRDTQYFGPGTRLTVL.